This T cell receptor (beta chain) was sequenced during a study of identical twins. One entry per CDR3 protein, called by TCRdb with MiXCR from the 5' RACE reads. The sample records about 690,000 distinct CDR3 sequences, around 6% being singletons. This clonotype has at least ten counts. Its antigen is undetermined. V lost 3 bases to trimming and J lost 5 bases, with 8 bases between them. The CDR3 is made up of 13 amino acids. Overall study results and limits: There were fewer insertions in abundant cord blood beta clonotypes, but memory repertoires showed no such pattern. Excess low generation probability was seen in twin-shared out-of-frame alpha sequences. Partly confounded zero-insertion analyses could result from invariant MAIT and iNKT cells.

This sequence was found in a man aged 18 to 30 in good health. The specimen was naive T cells sorted from blood. The chain uses TRBV12-3 or TRBV12-4 and TRBJ1-5; maybe TRBD1 (5 bases). The CDR3 DNA follows: TGTGCCAGCAGTTTCGTGGGGGATCAGCCCCAGCATTTT. This codes for CASSFVGDQPQHF.